These T cell receptor beta chains were read from a single sample in a study of response to subunit inactivated influenza vaccine. TCRdb reprocessed the RT-PCR reads via MiXCR and lists one record per CDR3 protein. The sample lists more than 550,000 distinct CDR3 sequences; roughly 10% were seen once. Sequenced material: PBMCs from blood, taken on the day of vaccination. Every receptor here comes from a man aged 50 or older who received an inactivated influenza vaccine. Both conserved end residues are part of each CDR3. A D gene is named only where the DNA matches it firmly. Clone size is given for some rows only: seen once, a few or many times, or a class if the clone is expanded.

j_call d_call v_call clone_size cdr3_aa cdr3_nt
TRBJ2-1 TRBD2 TRBV7-8 few CASSFTGLAGVGEQFF TGTGCCAGCAGCTTCACCGGACTAGCGGGAGTTGGTGAGCAGTTCTTC
TRBJ2-7 TRBD2 TRBV6-2/TRBV6-3 NA CASSFTSGRRWDEQYF TGTGCCAGCAGCTTTACTAGCGGCCGTCGCTGGGACGAGCAGTACTTC
TRBJ2-7 NA TRBV5-1 many CASSKRDSPLYEQYF TGCGCCAGCAGCAAGCGGGACAGTCCCCTCTACGAGCAGTACTTC
TRBJ1-6 NA TRBV7-2 NA CASSLLTNSPLHF TGTGCCAGCAGCTTATTGACGAATTCACCCCTCCACTTT
TRBJ2-5 NA TRBV14 NA CASSQAFRETQYF TGTGCCAGCAGCCAAGCTTTCCGGGAGACCCAGTACTTC
TRBJ2-7 TRBD1 TRBV29-1 few CSVEATGPHEQYF TGCAGCGTTGAGGCGACAGGGCCCCACGAGCAGTACTTC
TRBJ1-5 NA TRBV29-1 few CSVILRDLNQPQHF TGCAGCGTAATCCTCCGGGATTTAAATCAGCCCCAGCATTTT
TRBJ2-3 NA TRBV12-3/TRBV12-4 few CASRPPHGGGTDTQYF TGTGCCAGCAGGCCCCCCCACGGGGGTGGCACAGATACGCAGTATTTT
TRBJ2-3 NA TRBV7-2 NA CASSPSNTDTQYF TGTGCCAGCAGCCCTAGCAACACAGATACGCAGTATTTT
TRBJ1-1 NA TRBV6-1 few CAGMGQMNTEAFF TGTGCCGGAATGGGACAAATGAACACTGAAGCTTTCTTT
TRBJ1-5 NA TRBV6-2/TRBV6-3 few CASSYASRPQHF TGTGCCAGCAGTTATGCGTCACGGCCCCAGCATTTT
TRBJ2-1 TRBD2 TRBV25-1 few CASSGTSGGAGNEQFF TGTGCCAGCAGTGGGACTAGCGGGGGGGCCGGGAATGAGCAGTTCTTC
TRBJ2-5 NA TRBV5-1 few CASSSQVGEETQYF TGCGCCAGCAGCTCTCAGGTTGGGGAGGAGACCCAGTACTTC
TRBJ2-7 TRBD1 TRBV6-1 NA CASSQRDREIYEQYF TGTGCCAGCAGTCAACGGGACAGGGAAATCTACGAGCAGTACTTC
TRBJ2-1 NA TRBV6-2/TRBV6-3 few CASSYSGTSLGNEQFF TGTGCCAGCAGTTACTCAGGGACCTCCTTGGGCAATGAGCAGTTCTTC
TRBJ2-1 NA TRBV4-1 few CASSQAGLSSYNEQFF TGCGCCAGCAGCCAAGCCGGGTTGAGCTCCTACAATGAGCAGTTCTTC
TRBJ2-5 TRBD2 TRBV19 few CASSIRTSGRFEETQYF TGTGCCAGTAGTATCCGGACTAGCGGGAGGTTCGAGGAGACCCAGTACTTC
TRBJ1-1 NA TRBV7-9 NA CASDSDSHQIEAFF TGTGCCAGCGACTCGGACAGCCACCAAATTGAAGCTTTCTTT
TRBJ1-1 NA TRBV7-9 few CASSQGPTNTEAFF TGTGCCAGCAGCCAGGGACCGACGAACACTGAAGCTTTCTTT
TRBJ2-2 TRBD1 TRBV7-6 few CASSVGQGLYTGELFF TGTGCCAGCAGCGTGGGACAGGGTCTATACACCGGGGAGCTGTTTTTT
TRBJ1-3 NA TRBV5-1 few CASSYTGPGNTIYF TGCGCCAGCAGCTACACAGGTCCTGGAAACACCATATATTTT
TRBJ2-7 NA TRBV15 NA CATSRDRVTYEQYF TGTGCCACCAGCAGAGATCGCGTAACCTACGAGCAGTACTTC
TRBJ2-7 NA TRBV5-1 NA CASRMPESYEQYF TGCGCCAGCAGAATGCCGGAGTCCTACGAGCAGTACTTC
TRBJ1-6 TRBD1 TRBV7-2 few CASRRGQYNSPLHF TGTGCCAGCAGGAGGGGACAGTATAATTCACCCCTCCACTTT
TRBJ2-5 NA TRBV20-1 NA CAWESVTQGETQYF TGCGCCTGGGAGTCTGTCACCCAGGGAGAGACCCAGTACTTC
TRBJ2-6 TRBD1 TRBV9 NA CASSSGTGDGANVLTF TGTGCCAGCAGCTCCGGAACAGGGGACGGGGCCAACGTCCTGACTTTC
TRBJ1-2 NA TRBV7-8 NA CASTRGKANYGYTF TGTGCCAGCACCCGAGGAAAAGCCAACTATGGCTACACCTTC
TRBJ2-7 TRBD2 TRBV20-1 many CSARDVVLAGVQEQYF TGCAGTGCTAGAGATGTCGTCCTAGCGGGAGTTCAAGAGCAGTACTTC
TRBJ1-2 NA TRBV3-1 NA CASSQQGPVFGYTF TGTGCCAGCAGCCAACAAGGACCGGTTTTCGGCTACACCTTC
TRBJ1-5 NA TRBV12-3/TRBV12-4 few CASSLSREGNQPQHF TGTGCCAGCAGTTTGTCCAGGGAAGGCAATCAGCCCCAGCATTTT
TRBJ1-4 NA TRBV5-1 few CASSLGQNNEKLFF TGCGCCAGCAGCTTGGGACAGAATAATGAAAAACTGTTTTTT
TRBJ1-5 NA TRBV5-5 NA CASSLEQIHSNQPQHF TGTGCCAGCAGCTTGGAACAGATCCATAGCAATCAGCCCCAGCATTTT
TRBJ1-1 NA TRBV28 many CASSLLGTEAFF TGTGCCAGCAGTTTGTTGGGCACTGAAGCTTTCTTT
TRBJ2-7 NA TRBV12-3/TRBV12-4 NA CASSISGLGLALYEQYF TGTGCCAGCAGTATATCGGGGCTGGGGCTAGCGCTCTACGAGCAGTACTTC
TRBJ2-1 NA TRBV7-9 few CASSPAGTRYNEQFF TGTGCCAGCAGCCCGGCCGGAACAAGATACAATGAGCAGTTCTTC
TRBJ1-1 NA TRBV12-3/TRBV12-4 NA CASSLLSYTEAFF TGTGCCAGCAGTTTACTGTCCTACACTGAAGCTTTCTTT
TRBJ2-7 NA TRBV7-2 NA CASSSGVLQTYEQYF TGTGCCAGCAGCTCCGGCGTGCTCCAGACCTACGAGCAGTACTTC
TRBJ1-4 NA TRBV7-9 many CASTADRSNEKLFF TGTGCCAGCACCGCGGACCGGAGTAATGAAAAACTGTTTTTT
TRBJ2-7 TRBD1 TRBV6-1 few CASQPGQHYEQYF TGTGCCAGCCAACCGGGACAGCACTACGAGCAGTACTTC
TRBJ2-7 NA TRBV20-1 NA CSARDAAAYEQYF TGCAGTGCTAGAGATGCGGCCGCCTACGAGCAGTACTTC
TRBJ2-2 NA TRBV29-1 NA CSAKPWGGGTNTGELFF TGCAGCGCCAAACCCTGGGGCGGGGGCACGAACACCGGGGAGCTGTTTTTT
TRBJ2-5 NA TRBV4-2 few CASSSELDGLATQYF TGTGCCAGCAGCTCAGAACTAGACGGCCTGGCGACCCAGTACTTC